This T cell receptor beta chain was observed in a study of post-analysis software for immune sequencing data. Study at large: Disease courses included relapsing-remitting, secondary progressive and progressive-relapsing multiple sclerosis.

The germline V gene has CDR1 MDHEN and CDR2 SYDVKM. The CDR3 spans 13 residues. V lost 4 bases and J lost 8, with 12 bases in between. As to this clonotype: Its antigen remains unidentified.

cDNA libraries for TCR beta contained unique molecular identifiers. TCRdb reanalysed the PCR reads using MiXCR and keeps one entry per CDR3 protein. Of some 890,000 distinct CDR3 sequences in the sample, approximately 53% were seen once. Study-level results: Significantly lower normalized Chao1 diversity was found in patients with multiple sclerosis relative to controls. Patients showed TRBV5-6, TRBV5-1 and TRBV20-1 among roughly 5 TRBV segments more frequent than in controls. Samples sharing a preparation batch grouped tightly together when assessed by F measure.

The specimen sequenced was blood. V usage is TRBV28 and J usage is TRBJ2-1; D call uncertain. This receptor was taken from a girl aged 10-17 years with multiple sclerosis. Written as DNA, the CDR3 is TGTGCCAGCAGTTACCCGGGTTTCGATGAGCAGTTCTTC. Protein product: CASSYPGFDEQFF.